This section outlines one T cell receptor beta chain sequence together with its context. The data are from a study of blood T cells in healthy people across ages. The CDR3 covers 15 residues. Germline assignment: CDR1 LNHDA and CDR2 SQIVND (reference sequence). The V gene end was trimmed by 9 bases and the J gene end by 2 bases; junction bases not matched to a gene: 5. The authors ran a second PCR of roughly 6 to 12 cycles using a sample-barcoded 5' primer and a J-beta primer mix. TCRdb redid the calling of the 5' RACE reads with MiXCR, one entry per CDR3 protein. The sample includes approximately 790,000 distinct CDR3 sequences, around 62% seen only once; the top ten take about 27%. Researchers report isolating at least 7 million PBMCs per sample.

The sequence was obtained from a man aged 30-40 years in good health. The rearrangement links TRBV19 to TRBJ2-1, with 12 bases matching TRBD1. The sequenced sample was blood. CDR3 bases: TGTGCCAGCTGGGGGACAGGGGGCCCCTACAATGAGCAGTTCTTC. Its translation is CASWGTGGPYNEQFF.